These 27 T cell receptor beta chains originate from one sample sequenced in a study of blood T cell repertoires in COVID-19. TCRdb's table, derived via immunoSEQ multiplex PCR, lists solely in-frame clones and lacks some. The sample shows 140,000 to 150,000 clones, around 80% of them seen only once. The specimen sequenced was PBMCs or T cells enriched from blood (not recorded which). The origin of the receptors is a woman aged 45-60 years who had recovered from COVID-19.

This clone was seen only a few times. This rearrangement joins TRBV4-1 to TRBJ1-5; 8 nucleotides align to TRBD1. Per germline, CDR1 MGHRA and CDR2 YSYEKL. V lost 0 bases and J lost 6; bases outside the gene matches: 10. The CDR3 consists of 17 residues. CDR3 protein: CASSQDRRQGAAQPQHF. The CDR3 DNA follows: TGCGCCAGCAGCCAAGATAGGAGGCAGGGGGCCGCTCAGCCCCAGCATTTT.

The rearrangement links TRBV29-1 to TRBJ2-7; 7 nucleotides line up with TRBD1. CDR3 length: 12 amino acids. Germline CDR1 reads SQVTM; CDR2 reads ANQGSEA. With V trimmed by 8 bases and J by 1 base, 5 bases remained unmatched. CDR3 sequence reads: CSYLGQSYEQYF. The DNA for the CDR3 is TGCAGCTATTTGGGACAGTCCTACGAGCAGTACTTC.

The rearrangement links TRBV28 to TRBJ2-7, with 7 bases identical to TRBD1. This CDR3 contains 13 residues. The trim removed 7 bases at V and 2 bases at J, leaving 5 bases unmatched. CDR1 and CDR2 (germline): MDHEN, SYDVKM. CDR3 residues: CASKRDSTYEQYF. DNA of the CDR3: TGTGCCAGCAAGAGGGACAGCACCTACGAGCAGTACTTC.

The rearrangement joins TRBV6-5 to TRBJ1-2, with D unresolved. V lost 3 bases to trimming and J lost 8 bases, with 16 bases between them. Germline lookup yields CDR1 MNHEY and CDR2 SVGAGI. CDR3 length equals 14 residues. CDR3 in DNA: TGTGCCAGCAGTTATCTAGCGAGGACTAACGGCTACACCTTC. It encodes CASSYLARTNGYTF.

V is TRBV24-1 and J is TRBJ1-2, with a tentative D call TRBD1 (6 bases). Germline values: CDR1 KGHDR, CDR2 SFDVKD. The CDR3 has 13 residues. V was shortened by 4 bases and J by 11 bases, with 16 bases between the two germline ends. The CDR3 DNA follows: TGTGCCACCAGTGACCCTTTGACAGGCGGTTACACCTTC. Encoded protein: CATSDPLTGGYTF.

The V and J genes are TRBV4-1 and TRBJ1-2; 7 positions agree with TRBD1. J lost 7 bases, V lost 5 bases, and 7 bases had no gene match. CDR3 size: 13 residues. In germline, CDR1 is MGHRA, CDR2 YSYEKL. CDR3 in amino acids: CASSARGLVGYTF. The CDR3 nucleotides read TGCGCCAGCAGCGCAAGGGGGCTGGTTGGCTACACCTTC.

This chain joins TRBV19 and TRBJ2-1, with 11 bases fitting TRBD2. Germline lookup yields CDR1 LNHDA and CDR2 SQIVND (reference sequence). The CDR3 sequence is 18 residues long. V shed 5 bases and J 0 bases; nucleotides not matched to a gene: 9. The CDR3 DNA reads TGTGCCAGTAGTCTCTCTAGCGGGGGGCCTAGCTCCTACAATGAGCAGTTCTTC. It specifies CASSLSSGGPSSYNEQFF.

This clone was picked up one time. The CDR3 region is CASRTIQGANTEAFF. The CDR3 region has the DNA TGTGCCAGCAGGACCATACAGGGGGCTAACACTGAAGCTTTCTTT. This sequence joins TRBV7-2 and TRBJ1-1; 9 bases are shared with TRBD1. The CDR3 has 15 amino acids. Germline loops: CDR1 SGHTA, CDR2 FQGNSA. J was trimmed by 2 bases and V by 6 bases; bases with no gene match: 7.

This clone was recorded a few times. Sequence at one end of the junction differs from germline and may be a read error. The chain employs TRBV18 and TRBJ2-2; the D is unclear. The germline gives CDR1 KGHSH, CDR2 LQKENI. The length of the CDR3 is 15 residues. The CDR3 bases are TGTGCCAGCTCGCCACCATCCGTGAGCACCGGGGAGCTGTTTTTT. It translates to CASSPPSVSTGELFF.

The rearrangement links TRBV28 to TRBJ2-2; TRBD2 agrees at 12 bases. Unmatched junction bases numbered 3, after V lost 7 bases and J lost 0 bases. CDR3 size: 16 residues. Per germline, CDR1 MDHEN and CDR2 SYDVKM. For the CDR3, the DNA is TGTGCCAGCACCCCTAGCGGGGGGGCGAACACCGGGGAGCTGTTTTTT. Encoded protein: CASTPSGGANTGELFF.

The chain couples TRBV7-9 to TRBJ1-5, with D unclear. This CDR3 has 17 residues. V dropped 1 base and J dropped 6 bases, with 19 bases sitting between them. Germline lookup yields CDR1 SEHNR and CDR2 FQNEAQ (reference sequence). The CDR3 DNA reads TGTGCCAGCAGCTTAGGAGACTCTTCCCTTGGTGGTCAGCCCCAGCATTTT. This gives the protein CASSLGDSSLGGQPQHF.

The chain joins TRBV18 to TRBJ2-7; TRBD1 matches at 9 bases. Losses at the gene ends were 3 bases for V and 3 bases for J; bases not matched to a gene: 6. The CDR3 length is 15 residues. Germline lookup yields CDR1 KGHSH and CDR2 LQKENI. The chain's CDR3 is CASSPRDRVLYEQYF. CDR3 coding DNA: TGTGCCAGCTCACCCCGGGACAGGGTTCTCTACGAGCAGTACTTC.

The chain combines TRBV5-1 with TRBJ2-2; TRBD1 agrees at 9 bases. The CDR3 length is 15 residues. Germline lookup yields CDR1 SGHRS and CDR2 YFSETQ. Unmatched junction bases numbered 5, after V lost 4 bases and J lost 4 bases. DNA of the CDR3: TGCGCCAGCAGCCCGGGACAGGGCGCCACCGGGGAGCTGTTTTTT. Encoded protein: CASSPGQGATGELFF.

J is TRBJ1-4 and V is TRBV19, with TRBD1 matching over 8 bases. CDR3 length: 17 amino acids. J gave up 0 bases and V 7 bases, and 10 bases lay outside the gene matches. Germline CDR1 and CDR2: LNHDA and SQIVND (reference sequence). The CDR3 DNA reads TGTGCCAGTAAGAGGACAGGGCGATCATCAACTAATGAAAAACTGTTTTTT. Protein sequence: CASKRTGRSSTNEKLFF.

The chain links TRBV2 to TRBJ1-6; 12 bases line up with TRBD1. With 6 bases clipped from V and 9 bases from J, the junction kept 9 bases outside the gene matches. CDR1 is SNHLY and CDR2 is FYNNEI in the germline V gene. This CDR3 has 16 amino acids. CDR3 sequence: CASSRAGQGAISPLHF. The CDR3 nucleotides read TGTGCCAGCAGCCGAGCGGGACAGGGGGCAATTTCACCCCTCCACTTT.

This rearrangement joins TRBV28 to TRBJ1-5; unclear D gene. Per the germline V gene, CDR1 is MDHEN and CDR2 is SYDVKM. V dropped 4 bases and J dropped 0 bases, with 4 bases sitting between them. CDR3 length: 13 amino acids. CDR3 sequence reads: CASSYTSNQPQHF. CDR3 nucleotides: TGTGCCAGCAGTTACACTAGCAATCAGCCCCAGCATTTT.

The rearrangement links TRBV9 to TRBJ2-3; D perhaps matches TRBD1 (5 bases). Germline V lookup: CDR1 SGDLS, CDR2 YYNGEE. V lost 4 bases and J lost 0, with 9 bases in between. The CDR3 spans 14 residues. The CDR3: CASSMTVSTDTQYF. Here the CDR3 DNA reads TGTGCCAGCAGCATGACAGTTAGCACAGATACGCAGTATTTT.

The chain links TRBV6-5 to TRBJ1-6, with unresolved D. Germline-derived CDR1 and CDR2 are MNHEY and SVGAGI. Trimming pared 0 bases from V and 5 bases from J, leaving 11 bases between. This CDR3 region has 16 residues. CDR3: CASSYSEGSHNSPLHF. CDR3 coding DNA: TGTGCCAGCAGTTACTCGGAGGGATCTCATAATTCACCCCTCCACTTT.

The V call is TRBV6-5, the J call TRBJ1-5; 8 bases line up with TRBD1. The CDR3 consists of 15 residues. Trimming cost V 4 bases and J 2 bases; bases outside gene matches: 4. Germline CDR1 is MNHEY and CDR2 is SVGAGI. CDR3 region: CASSSRGQGNQPQHF. CDR3 DNA sequence: TGTGCCAGCAGTTCCAGGGGGCAGGGCAATCAGCCCCAGCATTTT.

This clone was recorded once. This chain joins TRBV13 and TRBJ2-7; 8 nucleotides agree with TRBD1. This CDR3 region has 15 residues. V lost 5 bases, J lost 3 bases, and 9 bases stayed unmatched. Germline CDR1 and CDR2: PRHDT and FYEKMQ (reference sequence). The CDR3 nucleotides are TGTGCCAGCAGCGAGGACAGGGCCCAGTACTACGAGCAGTACTTC. This codes for CASSEDRAQYYEQYF.

This clone has more than one count but fewer than ten. The V gene is TRBV27, the J gene TRBJ2-2; 8 bases line up with TRBD1. Germline CDR1 and CDR2: MNHEY and SMNVEV (reference sequence). The CDR3 extends over 13 amino acids. The V and J ends lost 6 bases and 6 bases, in that order; junction bases with no gene match: 3. CDR3 nucleotides: TGTGCCAGCAGCGACAGGGGTTCCGGGGAGCTGTTTTTT. As protein: CASSDRGSGELFF.

This rearrangement joins TRBV10-3 to TRBJ1-2; D call uncertain. Trimming removed 6 bases at V and 4 bases at J, with 9 bases between. Germline V lookup: CDR1 ENHRY, CDR2 SYGVKD. This CDR3 is 12 amino acids long. DNA of the CDR3: TGTGCCATCAGCGGTCCAACCTATGGCTACACCTTC. It is translated as CAISGPTYGYTF.

The chain has TRBV5-1 and TRBJ2-3; a possible D gene is TRBD2 (7 bases). The V and J ends lost 0 bases and 4 bases respectively, with 18 bases between them. CDR3 length equals 17 residues. Germline V gene sequence: CDR1 SGHRS, CDR2 YFSETQ. The CDR3 sequence is CASSLGFPGGNADTQYF. The CDR3 DNA reads TGCGCCAGCAGCTTGGGATTTCCGGGGGGCAACGCAGATACGCAGTATTTT.

This clone was seen only a few times. The chain combines TRBV7-8 with TRBJ1-6; TRBD1 agrees at 8 bases. Germline trimming cut 4 bases from V and 10 bases from J; bases unmatched to any gene: 6. The germline gives CDR1 SGHVS, CDR2 FQNEAQ. The CDR3 totals 14 residues. CDR3 loop: CASSYTTGVSPLHF. The CDR3 nucleotides read TGTGCCAGCAGCTACACGACAGGGGTCTCACCCCTCCACTTT.

The chain recombines TRBV5-1 with TRBJ2-2, with D maybe TRBD1 (6 bases). V was cut by 10 bases and J by 7 bases, with 14 bases left in between. Germline loops: CDR1 SGHRS, CDR2 YFSETQ. The length of the CDR3 is 12 residues. CDR3 DNA sequence: TGCGCCTGGCCCCCAGGGGACGGGGAGCTGTTTTTT. This sequence encodes CAWPPGDGELFF.

This chain connects TRBV5-6 to TRBJ1-3, with D maybe TRBD1 (6 bases). Per the germline V gene, CDR1 is SGHDT and CDR2 is YYEEEE. V lost 1 base and J 2 bases, leaving 7 bases between the germline ends. The CDR3 is 14 amino acids. For the CDR3, the DNA is TGTGCCAGCAGCTTGTCAGGGGCTGGAAACACCATATATTTT. Encoded protein: CASSLSGAGNTIYF.

This clone was seen a handful of times. V and J are TRBV12-3 or TRBV12-4 and TRBJ1-2; D perhaps matches TRBD1 (6 bases). The CDR3 has 13 amino acids. The V and J ends lost 6 bases and 4 bases respectively, with 12 bases between them. DNA for the CDR3: TGTGCCAGCAGCTATACAGGGTCCTATGGCTACACCTTC. Translating gives CASSYTGSYGYTF.